One and the same sample provided the 22 T cell receptor beta chains below, sequenced in a study of beta chain features in type 1 diabetes. Expressed TCRB transcripts got sequenced, as all isolated RNA was reverse transcribed. Assay used: immunoSEQ multiplex PCR; TCRdb lists only in-frame clones, some missing. In the table there are 900,000 or so clones, 15% to 20% of which are singletons. The sample consisted of naive CD4+ T cells from blood. These receptors all come from a woman aged 18-29 years in good health.

The chain carries TRBV7-2 and TRBJ2-2; TRBD2 aligns across 9 bases. The CDR3 contains 15 residues. Germline CDR1 SGHTA, CDR2 FQGNSA. V trimming: 3 bases; J trimming: 8 bases; junction bases outside the gene matches: 7. This chain's CDR3 is CASSFLAGERGELFF. CDR3 DNA: TGTGCCAGCAGCTTCTTAGCGGGAGAACGAGGGGAGCTGTTTTTT.

This clone was seen a few times. The V gene is TRBV7-9, the J gene TRBJ1-5; TRBD1 is a possible D gene (5 bases). This CDR3 is built from 15 residues. Trimming shortened V by 3 bases and J by 5 bases, and 14 bases separated the two germline ends. Germline lookup yields CDR1 SEHNR and CDR2 FQNEAQ (reference sequence). CDR3 in amino acids: CASSLRNDRDQPQHF. CDR3 bases: TGTGCCAGCAGCTTGAGAAATGACAGAGATCAGCCCCAGCATTTT. Full variable domain (remainder filled in from reference TRBV7-9 and TRBJ1-5): DTGVSQNPRHKITKRGQNVTFRCDPISEHNRLYWYRQTLGQGPEFLTYFQNEAQLEKSRLLSDRFSAERPKGSFSTLEIQRTEQGDSAMYLCASSLRNDRDQPQHFGDGTRLSIL.

This chain connects TRBV7-2 to TRBJ2-1; TRBD2 aligns across 9 bases. The germline V gene encodes CDR1 SGHTA and CDR2 FQGNSA. The CDR3 covers 16 residues. V lost 5 bases to trimming and J lost 5 bases; unmatched junction nucleotides: 10. CDR3 loop: CASSAQGSGRNNEQFF. CDR3 sequence (DNA): TGTGCCAGCAGCGCGCAGGGGAGCGGGAGGAACAATGAGCAGTTCTTC.

V usage is TRBV19 and J usage is TRBJ2-3; 12 bases line up with TRBD2. Trimming removed 4 bases from V and 2 bases from J; junction bases left unmatched: 4. The length of the CDR3 is 16 residues. The germline gives CDR1 LNHDA, CDR2 SQIVND (reference sequence). As DNA, the CDR3 is TGTGCCAGTAGTAGGCGACTAGCGGGGGCCACAGATACGCAGTATTTT. This codes for CASSRRLAGATDTQYF.

In this sample, this clone turned up a few times. The rearrangement uses TRBV4-3 and TRBJ1-5; D unclear. CDR1 LGHNA and CDR2 YSLEER come from the germline V gene. V lost 1 base to trimming and J lost 5 bases, with 9 bases between them. The length of the CDR3 is 14 residues. The CDR3, as DNA: TGCGCCAGCAGCCAAGGTAGTGGGTATCAGCCCCAGCATTTT. Translation gives CASSQGSGYQPQHF.

This clone was counted a single time. The J gene is TRBJ2-2, the V gene TRBV7-2, with a tentative D call TRBD2 (6 bases). The CDR3 consists of 14 residues. The germline V gene encodes CDR1 SGHTA and CDR2 FQGNSA. V shed 3 bases and J shed 4 bases, with 9 bases lying between them. CDR3 nucleotide sequence: TGTGCCAGCAGCTTGGAGGGGAGCACCGGGGAGCTGTTTTTT. It encodes CASSLEGSTGELFF.

This clone was seen a few times. The chain uses TRBV6-6 and TRBJ1-5; 8 bases are shared with TRBD1. This CDR3 is 15 amino acids long. V gave up 6 bases and J gave up 5 bases; unmatched junction bases: 9. The germline V gene has CDR1 MNHNY and CDR2 SVGAGI (reference sequence). The CDR3 loop reads CASSKGQAHDQPQHF. The CDR3 DNA is TGTGCCAGCAGCAAGGGACAGGCCCACGATCAGCCCCAGCATTTT.

The chain combines TRBV13 with TRBJ2-3; TRBD2 matches 8 bases. V shed 2 bases and J 0 bases; nucleotides not matched to a gene: 7. Germline V lookup: CDR1 PRHDT, CDR2 FYEKMQ (reference sequence). The CDR3 runs to 17 residues. The CDR3 spells CASSLFPRLASTDTQYF. CDR3 coding DNA: TGTGCCAGCAGCTTATTCCCCCGACTAGCGAGCACAGATACGCAGTATTTT.

The table lists this clone with a few counts. The chain joins TRBV11-2 to TRBJ2-3, with TRBD2 identical over 7 bases. CDR3 size: 14 residues. In germline, CDR1 is SGHAT, CDR2 FQNNGV. The junction had 10 bases not matched to a gene; V was cut back by 5 bases and J by 8 bases. CDR3 sequence reads: CASSTSGTVGTQYF. In DNA, the CDR3 is TGTGCCAGCAGCACCAGCGGGACGGTCGGTACGCAGTATTTT.

In regard to this clone: Other DNA sequences within the sample encode an identical CDR3. The chain has TRBV5-6 and TRBJ2-7; D gene uncertain. V lost 0 bases to trimming and J lost 7 bases, with 5 bases between them. Germline V gene lookup returns CDR1 SGHDT and CDR2 YYEEEE. CDR3 size: 11 residues. CDR3 sequence reads: CASSLGPEQYF. Written as DNA, the CDR3 is TGTGCCAGCAGCTTGGGCCCTGAGCAGTACTTC. Combining the CDR3 with reference TRBV5-6 and TRBJ2-7 gives the whole variable domain DAGVTQSPTHLIKTRGQQVTLRCSPKSGHDTVSWYQQALGQGPQFIFQYYEEEERQRGNFPDRFSGHQFPNYSSELNVNALLLGDSALYLCASSLGPEQYFGPGTRLTVT.

This chain links TRBV27 with TRBJ1-5, with D uncertain. There are 14 residues in the CDR3. Germline-derived CDR1 and CDR2 are MNHEY and SMNVEV (reference sequence). V lost 0 bases to trimming and J lost 7 bases, with 10 bases between them. The CDR3 DNA reads as TGTGCCAGCAGTTTATCGGAGCATCGGCAGCCCCAGCATTTT. As protein: CASSLSEHRQPQHF.

The V and J genes are TRBV6-1 and TRBJ2-7; 8 nucleotides match TRBD1. Germline values: CDR1 MNHNS, CDR2 SASEGT. The CDR3 spans 13 residues. V shed 6 bases and J 3 bases; nucleotides not matched to a gene: 4. This chain's CDR3 is CASRLTGGYEQYF. CDR3 DNA sequence: TGTGCCAGCAGGTTAACAGGGGGCTACGAGCAGTACTTC.

The chain combines TRBV27 with TRBJ1-1, with 9 bases lining up with TRBD1. CDR1 and CDR2 (germline): MNHEY, SMNVEV (reference sequence). The V segment lost 6 bases and the J segment 0 bases; nucleotides outside the gene matches: 14. CDR3 length: 18 residues. Here the CDR3 reads CASRSPPGQGQMNTEAFF. The CDR3 DNA follows: TGTGCCAGCAGATCACCGCCGGGACAGGGCCAGATGAACACTGAAGCTTTCTTT.

The V and J genes are TRBV7-6 and TRBJ2-3; the match to TRBD2 covers 10 bases. The germline V gene encodes CDR1 SGHVS and CDR2 FNYEAQ. V lost 5 bases, J lost 5 bases, and 4 bases stayed unmatched. This CDR3 is 14 amino acids long. The CDR3 reads CASSTRTSGDTQYF. The CDR3 nucleotides are TGTGCCAGCAGCACCCGGACTAGCGGAGATACGCAGTATTTT.

This clone has just a few counts. This chain connects TRBV5-1 to TRBJ1-2, with 7 nucleotides matching TRBD1. J lost 0 bases, V lost 3 bases, and 2 bases had no gene match. The CDR3 consists of 14 residues. From germline, CDR1 is SGHRS and CDR2 YFSETQ. CDR3 nucleotide sequence: TGCGCCAGCAGCTCGGGACAGCCTAACTATGGCTACACCTTC. Translated: CASSSGQPNYGYTF.

The chain is built from TRBV27 and TRBJ1-1; D is uncertain. V was pared by 5 bases and J by 5 bases, with 9 bases between. The CDR3 has 12 residues. Germline V gives CDR1 MNHEY, CDR2 SMNVEV (reference sequence). CDR3 sequence (DNA): TGTGCCAGCAGTCAAGTAGGGACTGAAGCTTTCTTT. This codes for CASSQVGTEAFF.

This clone was picked up a small number of times. The chain uses TRBV7-9 and TRBJ2-5; 7 nucleotides agree with TRBD1. The V gene end was trimmed by 5 bases and the J gene end by 4 bases; junction bases not matched to a gene: 4. Germline V lookup: CDR1 SEHNR, CDR2 FQNEAQ (reference sequence). The CDR3 runs 13 residues. CDR3 in amino acids: CASSLTGAETQYF. The CDR3 DNA reads TGTGCCAGCAGCCTCACAGGGGCAGAGACCCAGTACTTC. The full variable domain, in which reference TRBV7-9 and TRBJ2-5 provide the parts outside the CDR3, is DTGVSQNPRHKITKRGQNVTFRCDPISEHNRLYWYRQTLGQGPEFLTYFQNEAQLEKSRLLSDRFSAERPKGSFSTLEIQRTEQGDSAMYLCASSLTGAETQYFGPGTRLLVL.

This clone was counted only a few times. The chain links TRBV7-9 to TRBJ2-1; 7 bases match TRBD1. The junction had 5 bases not matched to a gene; V was cut back by 2 bases and J by 7 bases. Per the germline V gene, CDR1 is SEHNR and CDR2 is FQNEAQ (reference sequence). This CDR3 is built from 14 residues. CDR3: CASSLQGQTNEQFF. CDR3 nucleotides: TGTGCCAGCAGCTTACAGGGACAGACGAATGAGCAGTTCTTC.

This clone was seen a few times. The chain links TRBV4-2 to TRBJ2-3, with D possibly TRBD2 on 5 matching bases. V was shortened by 0 bases and J by 0 bases, with 10 bases between the two germline ends. The length of the CDR3 is 16 residues. Germline V gene data show CDR1 as LGHNA and CDR2 as YNFKEQ. The CDR3 spells CASSQEEARSTDTQYF. CDR3 DNA: TGTGCCAGCAGCCAAGAGGAGGCTAGAAGCACAGATACGCAGTATTTT.

The chain joins TRBV7-9 to TRBJ2-7; no clear D gene. Germline CDR1 and CDR2: SEHNR and FQNEAQ (reference sequence). V was shortened by 7 bases and J by 7 bases, with 11 bases between the two germline ends. The length of the CDR3 is 11 residues. The CDR3 DNA follows: TGTGCCAGCACCTCCGACACTGAGCAGTACTTC. This translates into CASTSDTEQYF.

The chain joins TRBV18 to TRBJ1-4; no reliable D call. CDR3 length: 15 amino acids. Germline CDR1 and CDR2: KGHSH and LQKENI. V gave up 5 bases and J gave up 2 bases, with 12 bases separating them. CDR3 in DNA: TGTGCCAGCTCAACCGCGAAAGGGACTAATGAAAAACTGTTTTTT. This gives the protein CASSTAKGTNEKLFF.

CDR3 DNA sequence: TGCAGCGTTGAAGAGGCCAGGGGAGCCGAGCAGTACTTC. Protein product: CSVEEARGAEQYF. The chain has TRBV29-1 and TRBJ2-7, with D possibly being TRBD1 (6 bases). Trimming cost V 0 bases and J 6 bases, with 12 bases left between them. Germline CDR1 is SQVTM and CDR2 is ANQGSEA. CDR3 length: 13 residues.